These T cell receptor beta chains were read from a single sample in a study of blood T cell repertoires in COVID-19. The data were produced by immunoSEQ multiplex PCR, yet TCRdb's version contains in-frame clones alone and is incomplete. Seen here are tens of thousands of clones, 87% observed once, and the top ten hold roughly 8%. Sequenced: peripheral blood. These receptors all stem from a man aged 45 to 65 with active COVID-19. Each CDR3 is given with its conserved first and last residue. The order of the fields is V gene, clone size, D gene, J gene, CDR3 protein, CDR3 DNA. A D gene is named only where the DNA matches it firmly. Clone size appears in some rows only: once, few, many, or a class for an expanded clone.

v_call: TRBV5-1; clone_size: .; d_call: .; j_call: TRBJ2-3; cdr3_aa: CASSSVAGKDTQYF; cdr3_nt: TGCGCCAGCAGCTCGGTGGCGGGTAAAGATACGCAGTATTTT
v_call: TRBV27; clone_size: .; d_call: .; j_call: TRBJ1-2; cdr3_aa: CASSTSGPYGYTF; cdr3_nt: TGTGCCAGCAGTACCAGTGGCCCCTATGGCTACACCTTC
v_call: TRBV11-2; clone_size: .; d_call: TRBD2; j_call: TRBJ2-2; cdr3_aa: CASSLGFLAEGGELFF; cdr3_nt: TGTGCCAGCAGCTTAGGATTCCTAGCGGAAGGCGGGGAGCTGTTTTTT
v_call: TRBV4-3; clone_size: .; d_call: TRBD2; j_call: TRBJ2-2; cdr3_aa: CASSRGTAGLAGGPSGELFF; cdr3_nt: TGCGCCAGCAGCCGAGGGACAGCGGGACTAGCGGGAGGGCCCTCCGGGGAGCTGTTTTTT
v_call: TRBV18; clone_size: .; d_call: .; j_call: TRBJ2-1; cdr3_aa: CASSPVAASSYNEQFF; cdr3_nt: TGTGCCAGCTCACCAGTCGCGGCAAGCTCCTACAATGAGCAGTTCTTC
v_call: TRBV7-2; clone_size: .; d_call: .; j_call: TRBJ2-3; cdr3_aa: CASSRVGADTQYF; cdr3_nt: TGTGCCAGCTCACGGGTTGGAGCAGATACGCAGTATTTT
v_call: TRBV5-6; clone_size: .; d_call: .; j_call: TRBJ1-3; cdr3_aa: CASSWLFGDSGNTIYF; cdr3_nt: TGTGCCAGCAGCTGGCTGTTCGGGGACTCCGGAAACACCATATATTTT
v_call: TRBV28; clone_size: .; d_call: TRBD1; j_call: TRBJ1-4; cdr3_aa: CASSYARQGGEKLFF; cdr3_nt: TGTGCCAGCAGCTACGCTCGGCAGGGGGGCGAAAAACTGTTTTTT
v_call: TRBV5-4; clone_size: .; d_call: .; j_call: TRBJ2-7; cdr3_aa: CASRHLYEQYF; cdr3_nt: TGTGCCAGCAGACATCTCTACGAGCAGTACTTC
v_call: TRBV13; clone_size: .; d_call: .; j_call: TRBJ2-7; cdr3_aa: CASSLGRYRQQYF; cdr3_nt: TGTGCCAGCAGCTTAGGGCGGTACCGACAGCAGTACTTC
v_call: TRBV18; clone_size: .; d_call: TRBD1; j_call: TRBJ2-7; cdr3_aa: CASSDTGAREQYF; cdr3_nt: TGTGCCAGCTCGGACACAGGGGCGAGGGAGCAGTACTTC
v_call: TRBV5-5; clone_size: .; d_call: TRBD1; j_call: TRBJ2-7; cdr3_aa: CASSFGQVSGEQYF; cdr3_nt: TGTGCCAGCAGCTTTGGACAGGTCTCGGGGGAGCAGTACTTC
v_call: TRBV19; clone_size: .; d_call: TRBD2; j_call: TRBJ2-4; cdr3_aa: CASSPQDRGRIDIQYF; cdr3_nt: TGTGCCAGTAGCCCTCAGGACCGCGGGAGGATTGACATTCAGTACTTC
v_call: TRBV3-1/TRBV3-2; clone_size: .; d_call: TRBD1; j_call: TRBJ2-7; cdr3_aa: CASSQPLGQGAQGSPYEQYF; cdr3_nt: TGTGCCAGCAGTCAACCTTTAGGACAGGGGGCGCAAGGATCGCCCTACGAGCAGTACTTC
v_call: TRBV2; clone_size: .; d_call: .; j_call: TRBJ1-1; cdr3_aa: CASSAADGTEAFF; cdr3_nt: TGTGCCAGCAGTGCCGCAGACGGGACTGAAGCTTTCTTT
v_call: TRBV7-9; clone_size: once; d_call: .; j_call: TRBJ1-3; cdr3_aa: CASSFLDRTSGNTIYF; cdr3_nt: TGTGCCAGCAGCTTCTTAGACAGAACCTCTGGAAACACCATATATTTT
v_call: TRBV10-3; clone_size: .; d_call: .; j_call: TRBJ1-1; cdr3_aa: CAISDSGGRAEAFF; cdr3_nt: TGTGCCATCAGTGATTCGGGCGGCAGGGCTGAAGCTTTCTTT
v_call: TRBV20-1; clone_size: .; d_call: .; j_call: TRBJ1-1; cdr3_aa: CSARPGTEAFF; cdr3_nt: TGCAGTGCTAGACCAGGCACTGAAGCTTTCTTT
v_call: TRBV7-2; clone_size: .; d_call: .; j_call: TRBJ1-1; cdr3_aa: CASSLGQNTEAFF; cdr3_nt: TGTGCCAGCAGCCTCGGACAGAACACTGAAGCTTTCTTT
v_call: TRBV14; clone_size: .; d_call: .; j_call: TRBJ1-4; cdr3_aa: CASSQDWLQPEKLFF; cdr3_nt: TGTGCCAGCAGCCAAGATTGGCTGCAACCGGAAAAACTGTTTTTT
v_call: TRBV7-9; clone_size: .; d_call: .; j_call: TRBJ1-5; cdr3_aa: CASSLDSYAQPQHF; cdr3_nt: TGTGCCAGCAGCCTCGACAGTTATGCGCAGCCCCAGCATTTT
v_call: TRBV7-8; clone_size: .; d_call: TRBD1; j_call: TRBJ2-7; cdr3_aa: CASRPYPQGAERRHYEQYF; cdr3_nt: TGTGCCAGCAGGCCCTACCCGCAGGGGGCGGAAAGAAGGCATTACGAGCAGTACTTC
v_call: TRBV7-8; clone_size: .; d_call: .; j_call: TRBJ2-1; cdr3_aa: CASTQSGGSPYNEQFF; cdr3_nt: TGTGCCAGCACTCAGAGTGGGGGCTCCCCCTACAATGAGCAGTTCTTC
v_call: TRBV7-2; clone_size: .; d_call: TRBD2; j_call: TRBJ2-1; cdr3_aa: CASSQGRGLAGEDEQFF; cdr3_nt: TGTGCCAGCAGCCAAGGTCGAGGACTAGCGGGGGAGGATGAGCAGTTCTTC
v_call: TRBV28; clone_size: .; d_call: TRBD1; j_call: TRBJ1-2; cdr3_aa: CASRIQGTSNYGYTF; cdr3_nt: TGTGCCAGCAGGATACAGGGGACGAGTAACTATGGCTACACCTTC
v_call: TRBV5-4; clone_size: .; d_call: TRBD2; j_call: TRBJ2-5; cdr3_aa: CASSLRSGGAGETQYF; cdr3_nt: TGTGCCAGCAGCCTCAGGAGCGGGGGGGCCGGGGAGACCCAGTACTTC
v_call: TRBV4-3; clone_size: once; d_call: .; j_call: TRBJ1-5; cdr3_aa: CASSQGGSNQPQHF; cdr3_nt: TGCGCCAGCAGCCAAGGCGGTAGCAATCAGCCCCAGCATTTT